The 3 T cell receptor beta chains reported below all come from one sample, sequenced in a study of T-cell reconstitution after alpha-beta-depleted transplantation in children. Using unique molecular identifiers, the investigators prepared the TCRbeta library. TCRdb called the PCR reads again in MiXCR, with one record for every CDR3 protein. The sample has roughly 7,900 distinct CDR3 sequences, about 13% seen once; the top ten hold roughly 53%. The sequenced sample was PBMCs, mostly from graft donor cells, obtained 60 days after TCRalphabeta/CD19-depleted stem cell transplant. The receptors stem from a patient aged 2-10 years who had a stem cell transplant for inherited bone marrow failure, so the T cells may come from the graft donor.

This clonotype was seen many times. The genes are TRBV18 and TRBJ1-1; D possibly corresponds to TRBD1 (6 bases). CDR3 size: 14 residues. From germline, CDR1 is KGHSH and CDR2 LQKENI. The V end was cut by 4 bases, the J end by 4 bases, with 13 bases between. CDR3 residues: CASSLMGATTEAFF. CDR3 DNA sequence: TGTGCCAGCTCACTTATGGGGGCCACCACTGAAGCTTTCTTT.

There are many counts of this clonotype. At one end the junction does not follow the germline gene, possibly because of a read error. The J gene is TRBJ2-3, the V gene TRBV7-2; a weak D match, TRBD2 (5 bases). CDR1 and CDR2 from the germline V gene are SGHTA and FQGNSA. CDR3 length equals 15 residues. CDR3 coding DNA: TGTGCCAGCAGCCTAGCCCCGGCTTACACAGATACGCAGTATTTT. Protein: CASSLAPAYTDTQYF.

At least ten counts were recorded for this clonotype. Written as DNA, the CDR3 is TGCAGTGCAAGCCCAGGGCGAGGCTACACCTTC. Amino acids: CSASPGRGYTF. The chain uses TRBV20-1 and TRBJ1-2, with D perhaps matching TRBD1 (5 bases). V gave up 6 bases and J gave up 8 bases, with 13 bases separating them. The germline V gene encodes CDR1 DFQATT and CDR2 SNEGSKA (reference sequence). This CDR3 has 11 amino acids.